This note documents a single TCR beta chain sequence. Its antigen is not known. Criteria for exclusion of patients were uncontrolled infection, other autoimmune disease, pregnancy or lactation. The germline V gene encodes CDR1 LGHNT and CDR2 FRNRAP. The CDR3 runs to 14 residues. Trimming removed 4 bases at V and 0 bases at J, with 8 bases between. The data were obtained in a study of T cells in Graves' hyperthyroidism and ophthalmopathy. Study outcomes and limitations: Ophthalmopathy was predicted by the model a median of roughly 6.6 months ahead of onset. Separating ophthalmopathy from stable hyperthyroidism was achieved by a 13 V-J model. In the blood, most expanded thyroid clonotypes above 0.001 appeared as well.

Amplification targeted TCR beta CDR3 regions from RNA transcripts. TCR CDR3 underwent first-round RT-PCR with the HTBI primer set. TCRdb called the multiplex PCR reads again in MiXCR, with one record for every CDR3 protein. This sample has about 640,000 distinct CDR3 sequences; about a fifth occur once, and the top ten carry 30% to 40%. The chain is built from TRBV12-5 and TRBJ2-3; TRBD2 might be the D (6 bases). The source of this sequence is a man aged 25 to 45 with Graves' ophthalmopathy. Sequenced input: blood. CDR3 DNA sequence: TGTGCTAGTGGTTCGGAGGGTAGCACAGATACGCAGTATTTT. Translated: CASGSEGSTDTQYF. Filled out from reference TRBV12-5 and TRBJ2-3, the complete variable domain reads DARVTQTPRHKVTEMGQEVTMRCQPILGHNTVFWYRQTMMQGLELLAYFRNRAPLDDSGMPKDRFSAEMPDATLATLKIQPSEPRDSAVYFCASGSEGSTDTQYFGPGTRLTVL.